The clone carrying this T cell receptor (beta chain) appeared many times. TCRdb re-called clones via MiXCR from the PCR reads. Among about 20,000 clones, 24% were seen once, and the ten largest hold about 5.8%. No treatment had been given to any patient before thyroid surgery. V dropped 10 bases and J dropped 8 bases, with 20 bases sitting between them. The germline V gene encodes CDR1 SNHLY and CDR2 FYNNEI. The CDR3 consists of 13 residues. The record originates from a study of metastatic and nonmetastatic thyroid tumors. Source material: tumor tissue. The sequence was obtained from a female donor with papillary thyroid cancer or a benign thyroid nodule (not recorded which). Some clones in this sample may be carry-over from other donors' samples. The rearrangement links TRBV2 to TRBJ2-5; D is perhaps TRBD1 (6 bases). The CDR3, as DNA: TGTGCCACCCAGGGCGAACAGGGTAGTACCCAGTACTTC. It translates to CATQGEQGSTQYF.